This is a list of T cell receptor beta chains from one sample in a study of response to subunit inactivated influenza vaccine. From the RT-PCR reads, TCRdb called clonotypes with MiXCR, one entry per CDR3 protein. The top ten hold approximately 13% of the sample, which has more than 450,000 distinct CDR3 sequences, approximately 7.7% seen once. The source material was PBMCs from blood, sampled less than 30 months after vaccination. The source is a man between 45 and 75 years old who received an inactivated influenza vaccine. Both conserved end residues are part of each CDR3. D genes are given only for firm matches. Part of the rows lack a size; the others show once, few, many or a class for expanded clones.

j_gene: TRBJ2-7
d_gene: .
abundance: few
v_gene: TRBV18
CDR3nt: TGTGCCAGCTCACCAGGTAGGACAGACTACGAGCAGTACTTC
CDR3aa: CASSPGRTDYEQYF

j_gene: TRBJ2-2
d_gene: TRBD2
abundance: many
v_gene: TRBV12-3/TRBV12-4
CDR3nt: TGTGCCAGCAGTCTCTCGGGGGGCGGGGAGCTGTTTTTT
CDR3aa: CASSLSGGGELFF

j_gene: TRBJ1-2
d_gene: .
abundance: many
v_gene: TRBV12-3/TRBV12-4
CDR3nt: TGTGCCAGCAGCCGACGCGCTCGGGACCCGGCCTTC
CDR3aa: CASSRRARDPAF

j_gene: TRBJ1-5
d_gene: .
abundance: .
v_gene: TRBV5-1
CDR3nt: TGCGCCAGCAGCTTGTGGGGTAGGGACAATCAGCCCCAGCATTTT
CDR3aa: CASSLWGRDNQPQHF

j_gene: TRBJ1-1
d_gene: TRBD1
abundance: many
v_gene: TRBV5-1
CDR3nt: TGTGCCAGCAGCTTGGGGGGGACAGCGAACACTGAAGCTTTCTTT
CDR3aa: CASSLGGTANTEAFF

j_gene: TRBJ2-3
d_gene: .
abundance: many
v_gene: TRBV28
CDR3nt: TGTGCCAGCAGTTTACGAGGGGAAGTCACAGATACGCAGTATTTT
CDR3aa: CASSLRGEVTDTQYF

j_gene: TRBJ2-1
d_gene: .
abundance: few
v_gene: TRBV9
CDR3nt: TGTGCCAGCAGCGTAGACGGACGGGGTGAGCAGTTCTTC
CDR3aa: CASSVDGRGEQFF

j_gene: TRBJ2-3
d_gene: .
abundance: .
v_gene: TRBV7-9
CDR3nt: TGTGCCAGCAGCCTCACTAGCACTTTCACAGATACGCAGTATTTT
CDR3aa: CASSLTSTFTDTQYF

j_gene: TRBJ1-5
d_gene: .
abundance: .
v_gene: TRBV6-5
CDR3nt: TGTGCCAGCAGTTACGGGCAGGGAATCCAGCCCCAGCATTTT
CDR3aa: CASSYGQGIQPQHF

j_gene: TRBJ1-2
d_gene: TRBD1
abundance: few
v_gene: TRBV5-6
CDR3nt: TGTGCCAGCAGCTACGGACAGGGCGGAGCCAACTATGGCTACACCTTC
CDR3aa: CASSYGQGGANYGYTF

j_gene: TRBJ2-5
d_gene: .
abundance: .
v_gene: TRBV5-1
CDR3nt: TGCGCCAGCACTTTAACAGGGATGGAGACCCAGTACTTC
CDR3aa: CASTLTGMETQYF

j_gene: TRBJ2-3
d_gene: .
abundance: few
v_gene: TRBV5-8
CDR3nt: TGTGCCAGCAGCTTGGGGGTGGGGCCTACAGATACGCAGTATTTT
CDR3aa: CASSLGVGPTDTQYF

j_gene: TRBJ1-2
d_gene: .
abundance: .
v_gene: TRBV18
CDR3nt: TGTGCCAGCTCACCCCGGGACGTAGGATCATATGGCTACACCTTC
CDR3aa: CASSPRDVGSYGYTF

j_gene: TRBJ2-7
d_gene: .
abundance: .
v_gene: TRBV29-1
CDR3nt: TGCAGCGTTGAAGGTCGGCCGTCCTACGAGCAGTACTTC
CDR3aa: CSVEGRPSYEQYF

j_gene: TRBJ2-7
d_gene: .
abundance: few
v_gene: TRBV27
CDR3nt: TGTGCCAGCAGAACAGGAGCCGTGAGCTCCTACGAGCAGTACTTC
CDR3aa: CASRTGAVSSYEQYF

j_gene: TRBJ2-3
d_gene: TRBD1
abundance: .
v_gene: TRBV20-1
CDR3nt: TGCAGTGCTAGAGGTGGGCAGGGGGCCTTAGATACGCAGTATTTT
CDR3aa: CSARGGQGALDTQYF

j_gene: TRBJ2-3
d_gene: TRBD1
abundance: many
v_gene: TRBV6-5
CDR3nt: TGTGCCAGCAGTTACTCTAACAGGGGAAGGCAGTATTTT
CDR3aa: CASSYSNRGRQYF

j_gene: TRBJ1-4
d_gene: TRBD1
abundance: many
v_gene: TRBV28
CDR3nt: TGTGCCAGCAGACCCACCGGGACAGGGGGCTTGTCTAATGAAAAACTGTTTTTT
CDR3aa: CASRPTGTGGLSNEKLFF